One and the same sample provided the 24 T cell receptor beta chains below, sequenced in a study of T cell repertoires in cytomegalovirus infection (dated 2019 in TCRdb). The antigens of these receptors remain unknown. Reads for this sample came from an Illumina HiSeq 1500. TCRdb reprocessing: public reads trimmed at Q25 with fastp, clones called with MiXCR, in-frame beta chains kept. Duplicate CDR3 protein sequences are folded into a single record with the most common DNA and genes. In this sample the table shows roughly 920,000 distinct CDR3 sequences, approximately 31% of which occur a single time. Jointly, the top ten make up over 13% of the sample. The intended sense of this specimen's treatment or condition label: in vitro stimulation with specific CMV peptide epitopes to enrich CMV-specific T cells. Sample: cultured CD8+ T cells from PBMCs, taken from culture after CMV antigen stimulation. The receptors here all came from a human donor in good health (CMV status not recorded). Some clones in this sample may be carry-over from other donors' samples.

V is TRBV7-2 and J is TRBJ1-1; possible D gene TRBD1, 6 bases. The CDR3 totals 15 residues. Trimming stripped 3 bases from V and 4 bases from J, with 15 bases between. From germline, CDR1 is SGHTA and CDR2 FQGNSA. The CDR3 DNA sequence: TGTGCCAGCAGCTTTGGCGGGGGCGCATCCACTGAAGCTTTCTTT. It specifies CASSFGGGASTEAFF.

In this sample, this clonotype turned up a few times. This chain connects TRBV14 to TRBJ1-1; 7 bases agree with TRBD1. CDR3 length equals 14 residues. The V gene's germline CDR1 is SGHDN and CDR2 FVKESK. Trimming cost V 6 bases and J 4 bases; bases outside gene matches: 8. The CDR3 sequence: CASSRTGAGTEAFF. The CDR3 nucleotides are TGTGCCAGCAGTCGAACAGGGGCTGGCACTGAAGCTTTCTTT.

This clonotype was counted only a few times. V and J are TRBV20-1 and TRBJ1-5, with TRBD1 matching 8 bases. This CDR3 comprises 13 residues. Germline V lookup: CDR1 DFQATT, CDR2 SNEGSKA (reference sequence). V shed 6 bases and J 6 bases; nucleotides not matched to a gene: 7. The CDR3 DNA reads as TGCAGTGCCAATACAGGGGGTAGTCAGCCCCAGCATTTT. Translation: CSANTGGSQPQHF.

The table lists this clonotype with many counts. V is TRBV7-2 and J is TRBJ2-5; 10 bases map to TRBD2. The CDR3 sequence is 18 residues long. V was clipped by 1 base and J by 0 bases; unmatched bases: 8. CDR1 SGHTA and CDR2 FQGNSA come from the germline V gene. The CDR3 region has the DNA TGTGCCAGCAGCTTAGGAGCCTTACTAGCGGGGTACCAAGAGACCCAGTACTTC. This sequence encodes CASSLGALLAGYQETQYF.

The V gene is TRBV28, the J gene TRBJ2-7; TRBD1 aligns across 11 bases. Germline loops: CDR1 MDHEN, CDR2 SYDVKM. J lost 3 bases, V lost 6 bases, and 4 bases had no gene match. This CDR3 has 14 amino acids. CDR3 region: CASSGTGGDYEQYV. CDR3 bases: TGTGCCAGCAGCGGGACAGGGGGGGACTACGAGCAGTACGTC.

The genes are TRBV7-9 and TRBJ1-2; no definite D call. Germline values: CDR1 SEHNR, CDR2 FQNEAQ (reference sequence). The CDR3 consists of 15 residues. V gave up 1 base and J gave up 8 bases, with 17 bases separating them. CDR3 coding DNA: TGTGCCAGCAGCTTAGTTACGAGTTTCAGTCGGGGCTACACCTTC. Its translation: CASSLVTSFSRGYTF. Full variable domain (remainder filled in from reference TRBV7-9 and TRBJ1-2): DTGVSQNPRHKITKRGQNVTFRCDPISEHNRLYWYRQTLGQGPEFLTYFQNEAQLEKSRLLSDRFSAERPKGSFSTLEIQRTEQGDSAMYLCASSLVTSFSRGYTFGSGTRLTVV.

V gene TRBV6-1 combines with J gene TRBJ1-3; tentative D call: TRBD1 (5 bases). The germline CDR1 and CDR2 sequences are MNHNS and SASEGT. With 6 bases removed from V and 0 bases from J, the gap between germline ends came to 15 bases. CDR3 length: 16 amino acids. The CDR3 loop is CASSPEPGVSGNTIYF. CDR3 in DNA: TGTGCCAGCAGCCCGGAGCCGGGGGTCTCTGGAAACACCATATATTTT.

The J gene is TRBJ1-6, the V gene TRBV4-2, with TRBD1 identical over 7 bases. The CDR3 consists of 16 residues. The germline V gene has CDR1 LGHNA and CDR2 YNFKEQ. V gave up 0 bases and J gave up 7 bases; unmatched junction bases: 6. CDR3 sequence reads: CASSQDRGTDNSPLHF. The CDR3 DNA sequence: TGTGCCAGCAGCCAAGATCGGGGGACAGACAATTCACCCCTCCACTTT.

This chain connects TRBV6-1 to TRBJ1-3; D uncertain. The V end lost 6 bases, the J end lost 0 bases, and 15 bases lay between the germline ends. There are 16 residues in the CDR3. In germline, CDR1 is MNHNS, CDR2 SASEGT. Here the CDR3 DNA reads TGTGCCAGCAGCCCCTGGGGAGTTGTCTCTGGAAACACCATATATTTT. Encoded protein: CASSPWGVVSGNTIYF.

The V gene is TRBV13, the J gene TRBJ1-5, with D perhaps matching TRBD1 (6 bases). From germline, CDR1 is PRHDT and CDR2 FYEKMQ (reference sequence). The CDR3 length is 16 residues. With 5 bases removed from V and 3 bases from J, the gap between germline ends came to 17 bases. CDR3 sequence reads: CASSNSQGGPNQPQHF. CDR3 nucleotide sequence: TGTGCCAGCAGCAACTCACAGGGAGGGCCCAATCAGCCCCAGCATTTT. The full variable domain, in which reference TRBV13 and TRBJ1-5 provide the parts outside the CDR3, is AAGVIQSPRHLIKEKRETATLKCYPIPRHDTVYWYQQGPGQDPQFLISFYEKMQSDKGSIPDRFSAQQFSDYHSELNMSSLELGDSALYFCASSNSQGGPNQPQHFGDGTRLSIL.

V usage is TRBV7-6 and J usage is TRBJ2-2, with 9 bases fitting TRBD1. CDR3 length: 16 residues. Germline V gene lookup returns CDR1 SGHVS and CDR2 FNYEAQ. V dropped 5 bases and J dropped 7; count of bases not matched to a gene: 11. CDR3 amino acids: CASSGTWTGENGELFF. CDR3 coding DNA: TGTGCCAGCAGCGGAACTTGGACAGGGGAGAACGGGGAGCTGTTTTTT.

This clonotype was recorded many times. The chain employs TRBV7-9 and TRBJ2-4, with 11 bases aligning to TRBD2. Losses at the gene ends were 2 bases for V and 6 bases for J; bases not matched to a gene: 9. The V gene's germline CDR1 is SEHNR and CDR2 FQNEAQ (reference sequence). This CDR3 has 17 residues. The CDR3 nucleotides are TGTGCCAGCAGCTTATTTAGCGGGGGGGCCGGGATAAACATTCAGTACTTC. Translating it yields CASSLFSGGAGINIQYF.

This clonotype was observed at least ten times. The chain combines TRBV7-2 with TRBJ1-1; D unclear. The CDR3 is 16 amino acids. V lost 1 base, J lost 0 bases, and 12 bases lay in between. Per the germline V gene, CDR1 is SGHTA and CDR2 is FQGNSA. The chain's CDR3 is CASSLVSHGLNTEAFF. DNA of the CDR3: TGTGCCAGCAGCTTAGTGTCTCACGGATTGAACACTGAAGCTTTCTTT. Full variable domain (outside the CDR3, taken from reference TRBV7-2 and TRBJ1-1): GAGVSQSPSNKVTEKGKDVELRCDPISGHTALYWYRQSLGQGLEFLIYFQGNSAPDKSGLPSDRFSAERTGGSVSTLTIQRTQQEDSAVYLCASSLVSHGLNTEAFFGQGTRLTVV.

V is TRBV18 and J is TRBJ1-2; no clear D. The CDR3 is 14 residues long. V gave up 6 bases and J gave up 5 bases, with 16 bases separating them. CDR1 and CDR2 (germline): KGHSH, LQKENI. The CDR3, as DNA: TGTGCCAGCTCTACGACCGATGAACGATATGGCTACACCTTC. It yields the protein CASSTTDERYGYTF.

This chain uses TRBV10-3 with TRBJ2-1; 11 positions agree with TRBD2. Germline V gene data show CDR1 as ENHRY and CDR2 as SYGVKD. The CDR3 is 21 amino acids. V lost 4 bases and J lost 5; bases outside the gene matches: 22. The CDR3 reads CAISGSRSSGGAGGAHNEQFF. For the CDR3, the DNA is TGTGCCATCAGTGGGTCTCGGAGTAGCGGGGGGGCCGGTGGAGCTCACAATGAGCAGTTCTTC.

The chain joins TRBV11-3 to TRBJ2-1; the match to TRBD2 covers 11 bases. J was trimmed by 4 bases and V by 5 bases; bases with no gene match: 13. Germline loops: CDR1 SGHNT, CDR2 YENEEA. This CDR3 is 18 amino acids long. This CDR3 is CASSLSIAGGGPYNEQFF. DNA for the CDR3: TGTGCCAGCAGCCTGAGTATAGCGGGGGGGGGCCCTTACAATGAGCAGTTCTTC.

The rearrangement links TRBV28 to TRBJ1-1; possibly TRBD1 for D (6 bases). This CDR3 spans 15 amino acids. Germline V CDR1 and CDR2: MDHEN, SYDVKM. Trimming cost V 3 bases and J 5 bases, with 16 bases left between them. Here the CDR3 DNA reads TGTGCCAGCAGTTTTGCCCCCTGGGGGCTGACTGAAGCTTTCTTT. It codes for CASSFAPWGLTEAFF.

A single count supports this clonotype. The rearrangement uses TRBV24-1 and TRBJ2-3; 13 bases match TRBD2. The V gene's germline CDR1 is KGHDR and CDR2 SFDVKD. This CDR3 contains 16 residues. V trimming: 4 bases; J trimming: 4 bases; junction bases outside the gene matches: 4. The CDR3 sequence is CATSDPGTSGADTQYF. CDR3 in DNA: TGTGCCACCAGTGACCCCGGGACTAGCGGGGCAGATACGCAGTATTTT.

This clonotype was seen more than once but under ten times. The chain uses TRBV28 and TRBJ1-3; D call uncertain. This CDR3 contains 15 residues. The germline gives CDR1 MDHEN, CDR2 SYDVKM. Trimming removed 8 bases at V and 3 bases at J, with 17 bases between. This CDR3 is CASSSGSSFGNTIYF. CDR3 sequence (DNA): TGTGCCAGCTCCTCCGGGAGCTCTTTTGGAAACACCATATATTTT.

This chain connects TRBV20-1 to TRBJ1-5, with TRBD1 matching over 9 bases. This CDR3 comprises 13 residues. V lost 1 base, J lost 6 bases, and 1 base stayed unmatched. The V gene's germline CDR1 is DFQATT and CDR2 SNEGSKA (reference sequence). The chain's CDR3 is CSARGDRAQPQHF. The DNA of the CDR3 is TGCAGTGCTAGAGGGGACAGGGCTCAGCCCCAGCATTTT.

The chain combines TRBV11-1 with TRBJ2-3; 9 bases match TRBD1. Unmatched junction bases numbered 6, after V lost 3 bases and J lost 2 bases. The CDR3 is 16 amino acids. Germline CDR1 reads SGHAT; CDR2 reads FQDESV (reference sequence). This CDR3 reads CASSFADRGLTDTQYF. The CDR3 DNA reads TGTGCCAGCAGCTTCGCGGACAGGGGCCTCACAGATACGCAGTATTTT.

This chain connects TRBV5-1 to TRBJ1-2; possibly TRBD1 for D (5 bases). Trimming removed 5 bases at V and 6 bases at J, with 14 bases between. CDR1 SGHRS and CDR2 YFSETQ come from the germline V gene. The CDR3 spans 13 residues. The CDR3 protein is CASSRGAMHGYTF. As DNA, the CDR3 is TGCGCCAGCAGTCGAGGGGCGATGCATGGCTACACCTTC.

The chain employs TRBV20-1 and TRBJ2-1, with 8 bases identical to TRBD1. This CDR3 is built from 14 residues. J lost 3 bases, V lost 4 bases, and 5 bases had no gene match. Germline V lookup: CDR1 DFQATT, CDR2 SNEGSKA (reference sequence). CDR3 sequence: CSATRTGHYNEQFF. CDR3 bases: TGCAGTGCTACCCGGACAGGGCACTACAATGAGCAGTTCTTC.

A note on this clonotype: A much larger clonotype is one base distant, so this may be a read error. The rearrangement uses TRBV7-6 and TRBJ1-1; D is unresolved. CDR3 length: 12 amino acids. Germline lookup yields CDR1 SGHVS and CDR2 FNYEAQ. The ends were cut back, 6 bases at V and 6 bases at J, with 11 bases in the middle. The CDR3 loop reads CASSPSIPEAFF. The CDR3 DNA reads TGTGCCAGCAGTCCGAGTATCCCTGAAGCTTTCTTT.